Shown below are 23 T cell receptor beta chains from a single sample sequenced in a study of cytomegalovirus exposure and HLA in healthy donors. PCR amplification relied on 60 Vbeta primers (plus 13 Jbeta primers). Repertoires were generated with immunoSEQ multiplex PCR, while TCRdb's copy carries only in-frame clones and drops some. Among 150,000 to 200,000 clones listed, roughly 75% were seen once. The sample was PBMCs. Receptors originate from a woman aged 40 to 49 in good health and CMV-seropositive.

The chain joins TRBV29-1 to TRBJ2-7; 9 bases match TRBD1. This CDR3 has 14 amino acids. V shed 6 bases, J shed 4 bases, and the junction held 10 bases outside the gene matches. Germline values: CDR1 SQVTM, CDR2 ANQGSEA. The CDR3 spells CSVPAQGAGYEQYF. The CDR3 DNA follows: TGCAGCGTACCCGCACAGGGGGCAGGGTACGAGCAGTACTTC.

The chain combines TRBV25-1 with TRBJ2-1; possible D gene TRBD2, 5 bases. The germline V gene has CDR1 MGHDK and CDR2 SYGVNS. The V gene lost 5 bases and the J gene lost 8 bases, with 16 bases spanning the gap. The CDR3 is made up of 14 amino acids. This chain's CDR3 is CASSSRRGADEQFF. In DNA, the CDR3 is TGTGCCAGCAGTAGTCGACGGGGAGCGGATGAGCAGTTCTTC.

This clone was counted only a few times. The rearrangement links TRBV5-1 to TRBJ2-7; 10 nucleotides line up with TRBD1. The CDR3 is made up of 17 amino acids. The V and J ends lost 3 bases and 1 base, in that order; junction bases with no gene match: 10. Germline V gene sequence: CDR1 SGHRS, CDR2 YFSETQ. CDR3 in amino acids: CASSSRTGGWVSYEQYF. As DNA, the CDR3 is TGCGCCAGCAGCTCGCGGACAGGGGGTTGGGTATCCTACGAGCAGTACTTC. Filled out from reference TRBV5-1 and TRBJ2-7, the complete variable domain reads KAGVTQTPRYLIKTRGQQVTLSCSPISGHRSVSWYQQTPGQGLQFLFEYFSETQRNKGNFPGRFSGRQFSNSRSEMNVSTLELGDSALYLCASSSRTGGWVSYEQYFGPGTRLTVT.

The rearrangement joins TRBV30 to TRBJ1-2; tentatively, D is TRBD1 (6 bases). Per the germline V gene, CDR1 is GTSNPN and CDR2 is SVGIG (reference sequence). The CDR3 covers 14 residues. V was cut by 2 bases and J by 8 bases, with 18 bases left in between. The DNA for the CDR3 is TGTGCCTGGAGTCCAAACCGGGGGGCGCAAGGCTACACCTTC. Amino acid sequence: CAWSPNRGAQGYTF. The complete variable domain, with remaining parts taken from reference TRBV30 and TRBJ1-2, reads SQTIHQWPATLVQPVGSPLSLECTVEGTSNPNLYWYRQAAGRGLQLLFYSVGIGQISSEVPQNLSASRPQDRQFILSSKKLLLSDSGFYLCAWSPNRGAQGYTFGSGTRLTVV.

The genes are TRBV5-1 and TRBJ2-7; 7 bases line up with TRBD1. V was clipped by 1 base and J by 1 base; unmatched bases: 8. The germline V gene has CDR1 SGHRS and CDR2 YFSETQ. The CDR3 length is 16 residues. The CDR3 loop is CASSLSVGTVSYEQYF. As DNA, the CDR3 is TGCGCCAGCAGCTTGAGTGTGGGGACAGTGTCCTACGAGCAGTACTTC.

In nucleotides, the CDR3 is TGCGCCAGCAGCTCGACTAGAGTTGGGCACACAGATACGCAGTATTTT. Its translation is CASSSTRVGHTDTQYF. This sequence joins TRBV5-1 and TRBJ2-3; TRBD2 is a possible D gene (6 bases). V lost 3 bases to trimming and J lost 2 bases, with 16 bases between them. The germline gives CDR1 SGHRS, CDR2 YFSETQ. This CDR3 contains 16 residues.

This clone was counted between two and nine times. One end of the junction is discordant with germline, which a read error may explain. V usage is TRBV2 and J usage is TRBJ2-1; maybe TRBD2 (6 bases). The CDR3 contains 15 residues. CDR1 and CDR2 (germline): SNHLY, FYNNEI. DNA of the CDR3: TGTGCCAGCAGGGCGTTACTAGCCTCCAACAATGAGCAGTTCTTC. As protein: CASRALLASNNEQFF.

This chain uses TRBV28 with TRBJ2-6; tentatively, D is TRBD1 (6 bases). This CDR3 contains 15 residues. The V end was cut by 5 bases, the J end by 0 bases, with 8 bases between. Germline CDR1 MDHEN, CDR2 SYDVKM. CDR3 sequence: CASSPRGSGANVLTF. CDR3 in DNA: TGTGCCAGCAGTCCCAGGGGCTCTGGGGCCAACGTCCTGACTTTC.

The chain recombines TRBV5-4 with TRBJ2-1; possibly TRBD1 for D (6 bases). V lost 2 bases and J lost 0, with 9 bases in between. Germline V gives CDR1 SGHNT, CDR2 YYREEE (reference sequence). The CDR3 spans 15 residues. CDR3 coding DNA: TGTGCCAGCAGCTTATTGGACAGCTCCTACAATGAGCAGTTCTTC. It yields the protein CASSLLDSSYNEQFF.

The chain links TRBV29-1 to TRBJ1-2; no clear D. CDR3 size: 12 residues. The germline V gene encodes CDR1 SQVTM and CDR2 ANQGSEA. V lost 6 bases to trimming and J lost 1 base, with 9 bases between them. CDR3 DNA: TGCAGCGTGGAGAACGGTAACTATGGCTACACCTTC. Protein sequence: CSVENGNYGYTF.

The CDR3 loop reads CASSLWVGRFNGYTF. CDR3 coding DNA: TGTGCCAGCAGTTTATGGGTAGGGAGGTTTAACGGCTACACCTTC. V and J are TRBV28 and TRBJ1-2, with D unclear. The CDR3 is 15 amino acids. The germline CDR1 and CDR2 sequences are MDHEN and SYDVKM. The ends were cut back, 0 bases at V and 8 bases at J, with 16 bases in the middle.

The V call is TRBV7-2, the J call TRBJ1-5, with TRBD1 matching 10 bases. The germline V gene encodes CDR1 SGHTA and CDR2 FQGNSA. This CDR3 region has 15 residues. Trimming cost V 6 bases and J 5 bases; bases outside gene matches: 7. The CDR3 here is CASSRPGQGYQPQHF. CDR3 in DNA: TGTGCCAGCAGTCGTCCGGGACAGGGGTATCAGCCCCAGCATTTT.

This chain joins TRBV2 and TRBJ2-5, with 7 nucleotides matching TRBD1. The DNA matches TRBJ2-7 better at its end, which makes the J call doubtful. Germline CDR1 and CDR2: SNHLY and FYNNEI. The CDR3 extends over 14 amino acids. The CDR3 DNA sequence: TGTGCCAGCAGTGCCCGACAGGGATGGTACGAGCAGTACTTC. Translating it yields CASSARQGWYEQYF.

This CDR3 reads CASSPLGGSEYEQYF. In DNA, the CDR3 is TGTGCCAGCTCACCCCTCGGGGGATCCGAATACGAGCAGTACTTC. J is TRBJ2-7 and V is TRBV18; D possibly corresponds to TRBD2 (6 bases). Germline CDR1 and CDR2: KGHSH and LQKENI. This CDR3 spans 15 amino acids. Deletions cut 3 bases from V and 4 bases from J, with 16 bases between. The whole variable domain, filled in from reference TRBV18 and TRBJ2-7, reads NAGVMQNPRHLVRRRGQEARLRCSPMKGHSHVYWYRQLPEEGLKFMVYLQKENIIDESGMPKERFSAEFPKEGPSILRIQQVVRGDSAAYFCASSPLGGSEYEQYFGPGTRLTVT.

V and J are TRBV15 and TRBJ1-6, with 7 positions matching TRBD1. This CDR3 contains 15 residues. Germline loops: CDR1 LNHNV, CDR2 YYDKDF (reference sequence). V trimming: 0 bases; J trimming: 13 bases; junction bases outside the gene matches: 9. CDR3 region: CATSREPTGNHPLHF. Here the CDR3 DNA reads TGTGCCACCAGCAGAGAACCGACAGGGAACCACCCCCTCCACTTT.

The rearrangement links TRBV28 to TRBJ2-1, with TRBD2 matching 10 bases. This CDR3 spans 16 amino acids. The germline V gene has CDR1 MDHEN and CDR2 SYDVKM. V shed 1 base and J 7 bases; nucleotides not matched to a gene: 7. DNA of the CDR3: TGTGCCAGCAGTTTATCGGATCTAGCGGGAGTGAATGAGCAGTTCTTC. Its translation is CASSLSDLAGVNEQFF.

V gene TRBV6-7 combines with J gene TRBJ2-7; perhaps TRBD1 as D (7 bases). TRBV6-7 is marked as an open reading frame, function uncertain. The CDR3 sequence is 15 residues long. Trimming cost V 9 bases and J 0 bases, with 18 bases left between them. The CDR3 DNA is TGTGCCAGTAGGCTATGGGGGGACAGCTCCTACGAGCAGTACTTC. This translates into CASRLWGDSSYEQYF.

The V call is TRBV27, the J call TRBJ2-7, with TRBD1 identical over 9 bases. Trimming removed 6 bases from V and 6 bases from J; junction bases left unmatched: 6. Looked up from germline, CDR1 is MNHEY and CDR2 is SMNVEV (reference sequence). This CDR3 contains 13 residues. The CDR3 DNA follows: TGTGCCAGCAGCACCGGGACAGGGCCCGAGCAGTACTTC. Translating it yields CASSTGTGPEQYF.

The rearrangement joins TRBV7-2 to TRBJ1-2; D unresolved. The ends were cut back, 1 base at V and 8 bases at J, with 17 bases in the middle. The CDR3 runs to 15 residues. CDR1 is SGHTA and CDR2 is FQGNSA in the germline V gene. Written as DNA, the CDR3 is TGTGCCAGCAGCTTAGTGGTCGAGGCCCGGCTGGGCTACACCTTC. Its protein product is CASSLVVEARLGYTF. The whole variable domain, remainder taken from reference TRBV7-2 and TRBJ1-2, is GAGVSQSPSNKVTEKGKDVELRCDPISGHTALYWYRQSLGQGLEFLIYFQGNSAPDKSGLPSDRFSAERTGGSVSTLTIQRTQQEDSAVYLCASSLVVEARLGYTFGSGTRLTVV.

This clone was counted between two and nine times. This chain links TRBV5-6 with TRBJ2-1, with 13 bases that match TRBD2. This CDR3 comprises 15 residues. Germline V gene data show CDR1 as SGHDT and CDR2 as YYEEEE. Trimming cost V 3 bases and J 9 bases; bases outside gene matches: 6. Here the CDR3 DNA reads TGTGCCAGCAGCTCCGGACTAGCGGGAGATTCTGAGCAGTTCTTC. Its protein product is CASSSGLAGDSEQFF.

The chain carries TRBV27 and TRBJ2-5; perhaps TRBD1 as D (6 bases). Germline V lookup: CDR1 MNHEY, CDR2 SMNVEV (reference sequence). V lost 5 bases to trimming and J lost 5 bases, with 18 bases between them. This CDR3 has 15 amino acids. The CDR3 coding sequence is TGTGCCAGCAGTCCATCACAGGGAATTAGGGAGACCCAGTACTTC. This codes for CASSPSQGIRETQYF.

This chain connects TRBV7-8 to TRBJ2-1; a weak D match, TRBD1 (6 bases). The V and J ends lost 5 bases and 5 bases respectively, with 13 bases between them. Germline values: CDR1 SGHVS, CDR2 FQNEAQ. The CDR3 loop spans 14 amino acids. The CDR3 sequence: CASSPGVGHNEQFF. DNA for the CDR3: TGTGCCAGCAGCCCAGGGGTGGGACACAATGAGCAGTTCTTC.

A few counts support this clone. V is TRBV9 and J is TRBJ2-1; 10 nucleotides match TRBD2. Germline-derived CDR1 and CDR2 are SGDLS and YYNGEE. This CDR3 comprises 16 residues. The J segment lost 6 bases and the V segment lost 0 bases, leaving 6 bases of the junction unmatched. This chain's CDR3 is CASSVALAGVFNEQFF. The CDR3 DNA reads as TGTGCCAGCAGCGTAGCCCTAGCGGGAGTTTTCAATGAGCAGTTCTTC.